Following are 25 T cell receptor beta chains from one sample sequenced in a study of esophageal squamous cell carcinoma under preoperative chemotherapy. MiXCR was run by TCRdb on the PCR reads, yielding one entry per CDR3 protein. The profile shows about 16,000 distinct CDR3 sequences, more than 45% of them singletons. The time point denotes: before preoperative PTX-NDP chemotherapy. This specimen was acquired from a patient given preoperative chemotherapy. These receptors were collected from a human donor with esophageal squamous cell carcinoma. The donor label of this sample is uncertain.

CDR3 region: CARGLGNKNTQYF. The DNA of the CDR3 is TGTGCCAGGGGCCTGGGCAACAAAAATACGCAGTACTTC. The chain is built from TRBV7-3 and TRBJ2-3; D uncertain. Matching the DNA end better, TRBJ2-7 makes the J call doubtful. Germline V gene sequence: CDR1 SGHTA, CDR2 FQGTGA. This CDR3 is built from 13 residues.

The rearrangement links TRBV7-6 to TRBJ2-1, with D unresolved. The J call may be mistaken, given a closer DNA end match to TRBJ2-5. The CDR3 has 14 residues. Germline CDR1 SGHVS, CDR2 FNYEAQ. CDR3 nucleotide sequence: TGTGCCAGCAGCTTAAGTGTGGTACAAGAGACCCAGTACTTC. Amino acid sequence: CASSLSVVQETQYF.

The J gene is TRBJ2-4, the V gene TRBV7-2; D is unresolved. Trimming took off 0 bases at V and 0 bases at J, with 18 bases between the two ends. CDR1 SGHTA and CDR2 FQGNSA come from the germline V gene. CDR3 size: 19 residues. The CDR3 bases are TGTGCCAGCAGCTTAGCAGGGTCGGCGATTAATCTAGCCAAAAACATTCAGTACTTC. Encoded protein: CASSLAGSAINLAKNIQYF.

The table lists this clonotype with a few counts. The chain employs TRBV12-3 or TRBV12-4 and TRBJ2-5; tentative D call: TRBD1 (6 bases). The CDR3 consists of 14 residues. The V end lost 6 bases, the J end lost 3 bases, and 14 bases lay between the germline ends. This chain's CDR3 is CASSGDTNKETQYF. CDR3 DNA sequence: TGTGCCAGCAGCGGGGACACCAATAAAGAGACCCAGTACTTC.

In this sample, this clonotype turned up a few times. The V gene is TRBV10-1, the J gene TRBJ2-1, with 9 bases matching TRBD2. The V and J ends lost 3 bases and 6 bases, in that order; junction bases with no gene match: 3. The CDR3 extends over 14 amino acids. Germline V gives CDR1 WNHNN, CDR2 SYGVQD (reference sequence). The CDR3 region has the DNA TGCGCCAGCAGTGACGGGACTAGCCCCAATGAGCAGTTCTTC. As protein: CASSDGTSPNEQFF.

The chain joins TRBV12-3 or TRBV12-4 to TRBJ2-4; D gene unclear. The J call may be wrong; the DNA end is better matched by TRBJ2-3. This CDR3 contains 16 residues. CDR3 DNA sequence: TGTGCCAGCAGCGTCCCCGGGCCGTGCGCCAATGATATTCAGTATTTT. Its protein is CASSVPGPCANDIQYF.

The chain links TRBV7-2 to TRBJ2-7; D is uncertain. The J call is in doubt because the DNA end fits TRBJ2-1 better. The germline V gene has CDR1 SGHTA and CDR2 FQGNSA. The CDR3 length is 13 residues. The CDR3 reads CASSSRRDNEQFF. DNA for the CDR3: TGTGCCAGCAGCTCCCGACGGGACAATGAGCAGTTCTTC.

The chain joins TRBV7-3 to TRBJ2-1; D remains ambiguous. V was pared by 5 bases and J by 5 bases, with 13 bases between. This CDR3 spans 14 amino acids. Germline V CDR1 and CDR2: SGHTA, FQGTGA. CDR3 coding DNA: TGTGCCAGCAGCATTACCGGCACAGACAATGAGCAGTTCTTC. Translating it yields CASSITGTDNEQFF.

This clonotype was counted once. The genes are TRBV7-6 and TRBJ2-5; D is possibly TRBD2 (7 bases). The CDR3 covers 17 residues. Deletions cut 4 bases from V and 5 bases from J, with 23 bases between. Germline V gene data show CDR1 as SGHVS and CDR2 as FNYEAQ. CDR3 coding DNA: TGTGCCAGCAGCTCCCTGCCCCTACAGGGAGGGTCGGAGACCCAGTACTTC. Amino acid sequence: CASSSLPLQGGSETQYF.

This clonotype was detected ten times or more. The chain couples TRBV7-2 to TRBJ2-7; possible D gene TRBD2, 7 bases. Germline values: CDR1 SGHTA, CDR2 FQGNSA. Trimming took off 5 bases at V and 3 bases at J, with 17 bases between the two ends. The CDR3 loop spans 15 amino acids. CDR3 bases: TGTGCCAGCAGCGGGGGGGGGGCGGGAGTCTACGAGCAGTACTTC. This codes for CASSGGGAGVYEQYF.

By its share, this clonotype is medium-sized (0.01 to 0.1%). This chain links TRBV7-9 with TRBJ2-1, with TRBD2 matching over 8 bases. CDR3 size: 16 residues. Unmatched junction bases numbered 8, after V lost 4 bases and J lost 3 bases. The V gene's germline CDR1 is SEHNR and CDR2 FQNEAQ (reference sequence). The CDR3 nucleotides are TGTGCCAGCAGCTCGCAAACTAGCGGAATCTACAATGAGCAGTTCTTC. It yields the protein CASSSQTSGIYNEQFF.

In its sample, this clonotype ranks as medium-sized. The gene calls are TRBV7-7 and TRBJ2-1; D remains unclear. The ends were cut back, 3 bases at V and 8 bases at J, with 11 bases in the middle. Germline lookup yields CDR1 SSHAT and CDR2 FNYEAQ (reference sequence). The CDR3 is 13 amino acids. DNA of the CDR3: TGTGCCAGCAGCTTCCAGGTTCAGGATGAGCAGTTCTTC. This encodes CASSFQVQDEQFF.

This chain joins TRBV7-2 and TRBJ2-4; D may be TRBD2 (6 bases). V lost 6 bases and J 13 bases, leaving 28 bases between the germline ends. Germline V lookup: CDR1 SGHTA, CDR2 FQGNSA. The CDR3 is 16 residues long. The CDR3: CASRGVRGQVKNTQYF. The CDR3 coding sequence is TGTGCCAGCAGGGGGGTGCGGGGCCAGGTTAAAAACACCCAGTACTTC.

In this sample, this clonotype turned up a few times. The V gene is TRBV12-3 or TRBV12-4, the J gene TRBJ2-1; D unclear. The CDR3 covers 14 residues. V lost 1 base to trimming and J lost 2 bases, with 6 bases between them. For the CDR3, the DNA is TGTGCCAGCAGTTTAGATGGGGCCTACAATGAGCAGTTCTTC. Translation: CASSLDGAYNEQFF.

The rearrangement uses TRBV24-1 and TRBJ2-1; 7 bases line up with TRBD1. J gave up 6 bases and V 0 bases, and 4 bases lay outside the gene matches. This CDR3 has 15 amino acids. Germline CDR1 is KGHDR and CDR2 is SFDVKD. The CDR3 nucleotides read TGTGCCACCAGTGATTTGATACAGGGGCCCAATGAGCAGTTCTTC. Encoded protein: CATSDLIQGPNEQFF.

The V and J genes are TRBV4-1 and TRBJ2-1; D is possibly TRBD2 (5 bases). This CDR3 is built from 19 residues. Germline V gene data show CDR1 as MGHRA and CDR2 as YSYEKL. Trimming removed 1 base at V and 13 bases at J, with 32 bases between. CDR3 sequence (DNA): TGCGCCAGCAGCCAAGTTTGGATGGCTTCATTTCTAGCCAAAAACATTCAGTTCTTC. The encoded protein is CASSQVWMASFLAKNIQFF.

The rearrangement uses TRBV18 and TRBJ2-7; 13 bases line up with TRBD2. In germline, CDR1 is KGHSH, CDR2 LQKENI. With V trimmed by 5 bases and J by 3 bases, 7 bases remained unmatched. This CDR3 spans 16 amino acids. CDR3 nucleotides: TGTGCCAGCTCAGATGAGACTAGCGGGAGGCTCTACGAGCAGTACTTC. This encodes CASSDETSGRLYEQYF.

This clonotype appeared once. A read error may account for a junction end that differs from germline. The chain recombines TRBV7-3 with TRBJ2-2; D is tentatively TRBD1 or TRBD2 (5 bases each). The CDR3 contains 14 residues. The germline CDR1 and CDR2 sequences are SGHTA and FQGTGA. CDR3 amino acids: CASSLTASTGALFF. The CDR3, as DNA: TGTGCCAGCAGCCTGACTGCGAGCACCGGGGCGCTGTTTTTT.

The rearrangement joins TRBV19 to TRBJ2-5; a weak D match, TRBD1 (5 bases). V was clipped by 6 bases and J by 11 bases, with 25 bases between them. Looked up from germline, CDR1 is LNHDA and CDR2 is SQIVND (reference sequence). The CDR3 loop spans 15 amino acids. The CDR3 region is CASSPGSGLGRQQYF. CDR3 bases: TGTGCCAGTAGCCCAGGGTCGGGCCTCGGCAGGCAGCAGTACTTC.

The table lists this clonotype with a few counts. V is TRBV7-2 and J is TRBJ2-5, with D possibly matching TRBD1 (5 bases). The end of the DNA fits TRBJ2-1 better, so the J call may be wrong. Germline CDR1 and CDR2: SGHTA and FQGNSA. The CDR3 is 14 amino acids. This CDR3 is CASSLGFANREQFF. In nucleotides, the CDR3 is TGTGCCAGCAGCTTAGGGTTTGCCAACAGGGAGCAGTTCTTC.

This clonotype showed up many times. The chain recombines TRBV7-8 with TRBJ2-7, with a tentative D call TRBD2 (7 bases). V was clipped by 2 bases and J by 2 bases, with 10 bases between them. The CDR3 has 14 residues. In germline, CDR1 is SGHVS, CDR2 FQNEAQ. This CDR3 is CASSLREGAYEQYF. DNA of the CDR3: TGTGCCAGCAGCTTAAGGGAGGGGGCCTACGAGCAGTACTTC.

The chain carries TRBV7-3 and TRBJ2-5; no firm D call. Matching the DNA end better, TRBJ2-7 makes the J call doubtful. The CDR3 spans 16 residues. In germline, CDR1 is SGHTA, CDR2 FQGTGA. CDR3 nucleotide sequence: TGTGCCAGCAGCTCCCCTTCTCTTCGGTTCCGCTACGAGCAGTACTTC. Translated, it gives CASSSPSLRFRYEQYF.

CDR3 sequence: CASSLAQSSGYPDTQYF. The CDR3, as DNA: TGTGCCAGCAGTTTAGCGCAGAGTAGCGGATACCCCGATACGCAGTATTTT. J is TRBJ2-3 and V is TRBV12-3 or TRBV12-4; D is possibly TRBD2 (6 bases). Trimming shortened V by 0 bases and J by 6 bases, and 19 bases separated the two germline ends. This CDR3 has 17 residues.

This sequence joins TRBV10-2 and TRBJ1-6; D is unclear. CDR1 and CDR2 from the germline V gene are WSHSY and SAAADI. The CDR3 has 13 residues. V lost 4 bases and J lost 4, with 5 bases in between. The CDR3 sequence: CASSGQYNSPLHF. CDR3 bases: TGCGCCAGCAGTGGCCAGTATAATTCACCCCTCCACTTT.

The CDR3 coding sequence is TGTGCCAGCAGCTCCCAATACAGGAGTACCCAAGAGACCCAGTACTTC. It encodes CASSSQYRSTQETQYF. The chain carries TRBV11-3 and TRBJ2-5; D may be TRBD1 (5 bases). Deletions cut 4 bases from V and 1 base from J, with 16 bases between. This CDR3 is 16 amino acids long. CDR1 is SGHNT and CDR2 is YENEEA in the germline V gene.